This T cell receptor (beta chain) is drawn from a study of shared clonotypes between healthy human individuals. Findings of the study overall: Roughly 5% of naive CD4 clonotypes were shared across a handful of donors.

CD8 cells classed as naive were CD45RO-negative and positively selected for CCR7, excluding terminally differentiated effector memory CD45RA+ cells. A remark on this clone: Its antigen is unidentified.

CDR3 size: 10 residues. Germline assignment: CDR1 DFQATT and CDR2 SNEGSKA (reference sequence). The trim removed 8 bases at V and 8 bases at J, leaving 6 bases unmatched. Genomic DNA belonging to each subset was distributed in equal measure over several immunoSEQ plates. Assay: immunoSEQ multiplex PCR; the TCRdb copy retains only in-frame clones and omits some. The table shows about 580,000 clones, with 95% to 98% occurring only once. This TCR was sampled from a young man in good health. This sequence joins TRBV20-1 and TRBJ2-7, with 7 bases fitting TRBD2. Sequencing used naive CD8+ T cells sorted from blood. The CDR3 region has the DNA TGCAGTCTGGGAGGGTTGAAGCAGTACTTC. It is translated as CSLGGLKQYF.